The rows below give T cell receptor beta chains drawn from one sample of a study of post-analysis software for immune sequencing data. TCRdb used MiXCR to reprocess the PCR reads, holding one entry per CDR3 protein. The sample holds hundreds of thousands of distinct CDR3 sequences, roughly 27% seen once. Sequencing input: blood. These receptors were collected from a girl aged 10-17 years with multiple sclerosis. The CDR3 runs from the conserved cysteine through the conserved F or W. Each record gives: D gene, V gene, J gene, clone size, CDR3 DNA, CDR3 protein. D genes are given only for firm matches. For some rows the clone size is stated as once, few or many, or as a class when expanded; others skip it.

TRBD1,TRBV12-5,TRBJ2-7,few,TGTGCTAGTGGTTCTTACAGGGGACCGGTTGAGCAGTACTTC,CASGSYRGPVEQYF
TRBD2,TRBV20-1,TRBJ2-1,few,TGCAGTGCCATCGAAGCGGGAGCCCTCAGCAATGAGCAGTTCTTC,CSAIEAGALSNEQFF
NA,TRBV3-1,TRBJ1-2,many,TGTGCCAGCAGCCAAGGTGGTGTCTATGGCTACACCTTC,CASSQGGVYGYTF
TRBD1,TRBV7-2,TRBJ1-5,NA,TGTGCCAGGAGCTTATCAGGGGGCGGTCAGCCCCAGCATTTT,CARSLSGGGQPQHF
TRBD2,TRBV20-1,TRBJ2-7,few,TGCAGTGCTAGAGGCAGGGAGACGTCAAGCGGGAGGGACCACGAGCAGTACTTC,CSARGRETSSGRDHEQYF
NA,TRBV7-8,TRBJ2-7,NA,TGTGCCAGCAGCTTAGAGTCCCGCGAGCAGTACTTC,CASSLESREQYF
TRBD2,TRBV29-1,TRBJ2-5,NA,TGCAGCGTGCGGGGGGCAGGTGAAGGGACCCAGTACTTC,CSVRGAGEGTQYF
TRBD2,TRBV12-3/TRBV12-4,TRBJ2-1,few,TGTGCCAGCCAGTCCTTGGTGGGAGGGGAGCAGTTCTTC,CASQSLVGGEQFF
NA,TRBV4-2,TRBJ1-4,NA,TGTGCCAGCAGCCAAGGTTTTAGGACACGGCAGGTGGACAAACTGTTTTTT,CASSQGFRTRQVDKLFF
NA,TRBV25-1,TRBJ2-3,NA,TGTGCCAGCAGTGACTGGGCGAGAGGAGGTGGGAGCACAGATACGCAGTATTTT,CASSDWARGGGSTDTQYF
NA,TRBV29-1,TRBJ2-5,many,TGCAGCGTATCCCAGGGTTTGTGGGAGACCCAGTACTTC,CSVSQGLWETQYF
NA,TRBV5-1,TRBJ1-1,NA,TGCGCCAGCAGCCGGACGGATTCCCGGAACACTGAAGCTTTCTTT,CASSRTDSRNTEAFF
NA,TRBV12-5,TRBJ2-7,NA,TGTGCTAGTGGTTTGGCACCGTCGGGAGACGGACTCTACGAGCAGTACTTC,CASGLAPSGDGLYEQYF
NA,TRBV29-1,TRBJ2-1,NA,TGCAGCGTTCGCAGTGGGATCAATGAGCAGTTCTTC,CSVRSGINEQFF
NA,TRBV6-4,TRBJ1-5,NA,TGTGCCAGCAGTGACAGGGCGGATAGCAATCAGCCCCAGCATTTT,CASSDRADSNQPQHF
TRBD1,TRBV7-2,TRBJ2-5,few,TGTGCCAGCAGCGCCTCCGGGACAGGGGTCGAGACCCAGTACTTC,CASSASGTGVETQYF
TRBD2,TRBV5-1,TRBJ2-2,few,TGCGCCAGCAGCTTCGGGACTAGGGCCAGCGGGGAGCTGTTTTTT,CASSFGTRASGELFF